This TCR beta chain was obtained from a study of blood T cell repertoires in COVID-19. The participants were between about 18 and 90 years old and came from roughly 25 US areas. What the recovered Cohort 3 donors had was two negative PCRs, clearance, or symptom resolution. This clone has just one count. V was pared by 0 bases and J by 7 bases, with 14 bases between. Germline V gives CDR1 SGHNT, CDR2 YYREEE (reference sequence). This CDR3 has 16 amino acids. The protocol was immunoSEQ multiplex PCR, while the TCRdb copy is restricted to in-frame clones and leaves out a portion. The table records around 400,000 clones, over 85% of them present only once.

V is TRBV5-4 and J is TRBJ1-6, with D tentatively TRBD1 (6 bases). The clonotype comes from a woman aged 25 to 39 who had recovered from COVID-19. Sequenced input: PBMCs or T cells enriched from blood (not recorded which). The CDR3 nucleotides read TGTGCCAGCAGCTTGGTTGCAGGGGTTAGGAATTCACCCCTCCACTTT. Its protein is CASSLVAGVRNSPLHF.